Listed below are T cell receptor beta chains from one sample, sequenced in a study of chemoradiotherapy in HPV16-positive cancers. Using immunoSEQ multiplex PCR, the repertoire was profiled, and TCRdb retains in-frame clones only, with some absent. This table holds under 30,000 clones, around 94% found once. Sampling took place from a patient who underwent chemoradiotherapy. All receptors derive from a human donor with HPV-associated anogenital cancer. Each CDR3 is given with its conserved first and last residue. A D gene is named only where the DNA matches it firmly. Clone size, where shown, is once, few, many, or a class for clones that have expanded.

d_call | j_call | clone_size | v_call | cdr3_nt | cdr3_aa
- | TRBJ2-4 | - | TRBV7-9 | TGTGCCAGCAGCTTAGAGGTGGGGAACATTCAGTACTTC | CASSLEVGNIQYF
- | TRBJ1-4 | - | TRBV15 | TGTGCCACCAGCGGTGGGGGCCGGGAGAATGAAAAACTGTTTTTT | CATSGGGRENEKLFF
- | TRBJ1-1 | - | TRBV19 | TGTGCCAGTAGTCCCGCTTTTGGGGGCGGCACTGAAGCTTTCTTT | CASSPAFGGGTEAFF
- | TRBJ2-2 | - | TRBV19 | TGTGCCAGTAGTATAGGGGGGATTAACACCGGGGAGCTGTTTTTT | CASSIGGINTGELFF
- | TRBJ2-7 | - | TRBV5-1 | TGCGCCAGCGGCAATAGGACGAGCTCCTACGAGCAGTACTTC | CASGNRTSSYEQYF
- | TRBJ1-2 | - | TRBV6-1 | TGTGCCAGCACTTCGGGCTATGGCTACACCTTC | CASTSGYGYTF
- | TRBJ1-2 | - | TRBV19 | TGTGCCAGTAGTACCCGACAGATATATGGCTACACCTTC | CASSTRQIYGYTF
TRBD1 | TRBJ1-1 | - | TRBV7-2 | TGTGCCAGCAGCAAACGGACAGGGGGTCTTAACACTGAAGCTTTCTTT | CASSKRTGGLNTEAFF
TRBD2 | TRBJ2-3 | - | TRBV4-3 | TGCGCCAGCGGGCGGGGGGGCGGCACAGATACGCAGTATTTT | CASGRGGGTDTQYF
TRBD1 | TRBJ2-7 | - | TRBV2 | TGTGCCAGCAGAGCCGGGACAGGGAGGGAGCAGTACTTC | CASRAGTGREQYF
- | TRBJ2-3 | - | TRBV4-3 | TGCGCCAGCAGCCAAGAGGATAGGGGCGGGCTGTTGGATACGCAGTATTTT | CASSQEDRGGLLDTQYF
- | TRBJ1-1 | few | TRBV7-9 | TGTGCCAGCAGCGAGCGGGGGAACCTGAACACTGAAGCTTTCTTT | CASSERGNLNTEAFF
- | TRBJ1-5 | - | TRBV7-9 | TGTGCCAGCAGCAAAATGGGGCAGGGCAATCAGCCCCAGCATTTT | CASSKMGQGNQPQHF
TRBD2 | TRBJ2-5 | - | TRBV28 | TGTGCCAGCAGCCCCCGGGGAGCGGGAGGGGAGACCCAGTACTTC | CASSPRGAGGETQYF
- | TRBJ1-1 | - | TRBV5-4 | TGTGCCAGCAGGGGTTCAGACACTGAAGCTTTCTTT | CASRGSDTEAFF
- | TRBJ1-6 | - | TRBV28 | TGTGCCAGCACAAGGTCCTATAATTCACCCCTCCACTTT | CASTRSYNSPLHF
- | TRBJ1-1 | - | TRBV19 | TGTGCCAGTACCTTCAACAGGGACCGAAACACTGAAGCTTTCTTT | CASTFNRDRNTEAFF
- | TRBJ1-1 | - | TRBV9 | TGTGCCAGCAGCGTTGGGGTCTTGAACACTGAAGCTTTCTTT | CASSVGVLNTEAFF
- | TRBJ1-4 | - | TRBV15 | TGTGCCACCAGCAGAGACGCCTACGGGACCCTTCTTTTT | CATSRDAYGTLLF
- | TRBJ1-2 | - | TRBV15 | TGTGCCACCAGCAGAGATATGCCAGGGTTAGATGGGGGCTATGGCTACACCTTC | CATSRDMPGLDGGYGYTF
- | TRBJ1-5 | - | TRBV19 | TGTGCCAGTAGGGAATTTAGCAATCAGCCCCAGCATTTT | CASREFSNQPQHF
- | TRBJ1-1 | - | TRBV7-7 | TGTGCCAGCAGCTTAGGGACGGGCACTGAAGCTTTCTTT | CASSLGTGTEAFF
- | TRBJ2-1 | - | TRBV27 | TGTGCCAGCAGCGGCACGGATAACCCCTACAATGAGCAGTTCTTC | CASSGTDNPYNEQFF
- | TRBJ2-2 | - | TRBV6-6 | TGTGCCAGCAGTTACCTGAATCCGAACACCGGGGAGCTGTTTTTT | CASSYLNPNTGELFF
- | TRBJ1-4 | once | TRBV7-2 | TGTGCCAGCAGCTTCAGTCGGGGTGATGGTGAAAAACTGTTTTTT | CASSFSRGDGEKLFF
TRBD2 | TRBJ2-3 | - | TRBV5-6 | TGTGCCAGCAGCCCGAGTCTAGCGGGGGGCCTCGTTAGCACAGATACGCAGTATTTT | CASSPSLAGGLVSTDTQYF
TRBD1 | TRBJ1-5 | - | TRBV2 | TGTGCCACCGGGACAGGACCTAATCAGCCCCAGCATTTT | CATGTGPNQPQHF
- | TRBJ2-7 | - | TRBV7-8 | TGTGCCAGCAGCTTTTATGACGAGCAGTACTTC | CASSFYDEQYF
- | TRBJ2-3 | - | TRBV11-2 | TGTGCCAGCAGCTTAGGCGCCGATTTGGGAGATACGCAGTATTTT | CASSLGADLGDTQYF
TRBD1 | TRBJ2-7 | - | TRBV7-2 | TGTGCCAGCAGCTTTAGGCCCCCGGGACAGTATCTCTACGAGCAGTACTTC | CASSFRPPGQYLYEQYF
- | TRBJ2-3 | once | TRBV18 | TGTGCCAGCTCAGGGCTTGGGGCAGATACGCAGTATTTT | CASSGLGADTQYF
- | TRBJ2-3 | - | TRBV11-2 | TGTGCCAGCAGCTTAGGTTCTAGCGGCACAGATACGCAGTATTTT | CASSLGSSGTDTQYF
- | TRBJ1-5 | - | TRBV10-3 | TGTGCCATCAGTGAGTCGGCAGTAAAGAGCAATCAGCCCCAGCATTTT | CAISESAVKSNQPQHF
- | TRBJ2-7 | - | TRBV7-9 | TGTGCCAGCAGCACGGACAGTTTCTTCTCCTACGAGCAGTACTTC | CASSTDSFFSYEQYF
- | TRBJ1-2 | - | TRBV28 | TGTGCCAGCAGTTCCGACACTGTCCATGGCTACACCTTC | CASSSDTVHGYTF
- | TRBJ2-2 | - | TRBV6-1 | TGTGCCAGCCGCCGGATCTGGGGAACCGGGGAGCTGTTTTTT | CASRRIWGTGELFF
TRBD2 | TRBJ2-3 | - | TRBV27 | TGTGCCAGCAGCCCCGTGGGGGGGTTCGCAGATACGCAGTATTTT | CASSPVGGFADTQYF
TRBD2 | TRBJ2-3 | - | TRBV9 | TGTGCCAGCAGCATGGGGACTAGCGGGAGGGCAGATACGCAGTATTTT | CASSMGTSGRADTQYF
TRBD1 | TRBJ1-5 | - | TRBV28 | TGTGCCAGCCAGGGGACAGGGAATCAGCCCCAGCATTTT | CASQGTGNQPQHF
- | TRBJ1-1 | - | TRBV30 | TGTGCCTGGAGTGTACGAAGGCCGTGGGGGCTGTACACTGAAGCTTTCTTT | CAWSVRRPWGLYTEAFF